This is a list of T cell receptor beta chains from one sample in a study of cytomegalovirus exposure and HLA in healthy donors. Measured with immunoSEQ multiplex PCR; TCRdb has only the in-frame clones, and not every one. The table records roughly 120,000 clones, roughly 70% of them present only once. The sample taken for sequencing was PBMCs. Source of these receptors: a man aged 35 to 55 in good health and CMV-seropositive. Both conserved end residues are part of each CDR3. Each record gives: clone size, D gene, J gene, V gene, CDR3 DNA, CDR3 protein. The D gene is left open where the match is weak. Size tells how often a clone was seen (once, few, many) or the class of an expanded clone, and some rows leave it out.

- - TRBJ1-3 TRBV19 TGTGCCAGTAGTTACTCCGGACGGGGAAGCTCTGGAAACACCATATATTTT CASSYSGRGSSGNTIYF
- TRBD1 TRBJ2-2 TRBV7-2 TGTGCCAGCAGCTTAGATCAGGGACAGGGGACCGGGGAGCTGTTTTTT CASSLDQGQGTGELFF
- TRBD2 TRBJ2-2 TRBV6-1 TGTGCCAGCAGTGTGTCTAGCGGGAACACCGGGGAGCTGTTTTTT CASSVSSGNTGELFF
few TRBD2 TRBJ2-1 TRBV4-1 TGCGCCAGCAGCCATCCCCCTCAGACTAGCGGGAGGCTGGGCAATGAGCAGTTCTTC CASSHPPQTSGRLGNEQFF
- - TRBJ2-1 TRBV21-1 TGTGCCAGGGCGAAGGAGCCCGGTCGGAGAGACTACAATGAGCAGTTCTTC CARAKEPGRRDYNEQFF
- TRBD2 TRBJ2-1 TRBV19 TGTGCCACCCGGGGGGGCGTTTACAATGAGCAGTTCTTC CATRGGVYNEQFF
- - TRBJ1-2 TRBV7-9 TGTGCCAGCAGCCCCTATGAGGTCGTTAACGGCTACACCTTC CASSPYEVVNGYTF
- TRBD2 TRBJ2-1 TRBV18 TGTGCCAGCTCACGAGAACTAGCGGGAGGGGGAAATGAGCAGTTCTTC CASSRELAGGGNEQFF
- TRBD2 TRBJ2-1 TRBV6-1 TGTGCCAGCAGTCAAGAAGGTAGCGGGGTAACGGAGCAGTTCTTC CASSQEGSGVTEQFF
- - TRBJ2-4 TRBV9 TGTGCCAGCAGCGTAGAAGGGGCTGCCAAAAACATTCAGTACTTC CASSVEGAAKNIQYF
- - TRBJ2-5 TRBV15 TGTGCCGCCAGCAGAGAACCAGGGGAAGAGACCCAGTACTTC CAASREPGEETQYF
few - TRBJ2-1 TRBV11-2 TGTGCCAGCAGTTCCCGAGACGGGAGCTCCTACAATGAGCAGTTCTTC CASSSRDGSSYNEQFF
few TRBD1 TRBJ2-3 TRBV6-5 TGTGCCAGCTCCCAGGGGGTACCTCGGGGTACGCAGTATTTT CASSQGVPRGTQYF
- TRBD1 TRBJ1-1 TRBV19 TGTGCCAGTAGTATAAGAGGGGGGACAGGGAGCACTGAAGCTTTCTTT CASSIRGGTGSTEAFF
- - TRBJ2-4 TRBV19 TGTGCCAGTAGTATTCAGGGATTTGGGGCCAAAAACATTCAGTACTTC CASSIQGFGAKNIQYF
- TRBD2 TRBJ2-2 TRBV5-1 TGCGCCAGCAGCTCCAGACTAGCGGGAAACACCGGGGAGCTGTTTTTT CASSSRLAGNTGELFF
- - TRBJ1-3 TRBV2 TGTGCCAGCAAGGGGTCCAACTCTGGAAACACCATATATTTT CASKGSNSGNTIYF
- - TRBJ2-3 TRBV11-2 TGTGCCAGCAGCTCGAGAGGCACAGATACGCAGTATTTT CASSSRGTDTQYF
- TRBD2 TRBJ2-7 TRBV11-2 TGTGCCAGCAGCTTAGACTGGACTAGGAACGAGCAGTACTTC CASSLDWTRNEQYF
few TRBD1 TRBJ2-7 TRBV25-1 TGTGCCAGCAGCGCCTCGGGACAGTCCCTCTACGAGCAGTACTTC CASSASGQSLYEQYF
few - TRBJ2-3 TRBV6-4 TGTGCCAGCAGTGAAGGAGGGCCGGGGGGACACACAGATACGCAGTATTTT CASSEGGPGGHTDTQYF
- - TRBJ2-7 TRBV27 TGTGCCAGCAGTACCCGGGACACGACCTACGAGCAGTACTTC CASSTRDTTYEQYF
- - TRBJ2-5 TRBV6-1 TGTGCCAGCAGTGAAGGGGTGGAACGGGAGTACCGACAAGAGACCCAGTACTTC CASSEGVEREYRQETQYF